The 32 T cell receptor beta chains reported below all come from one sample, sequenced in a study of human T cells and chemical hapten exposure. TCRdb reprocessed the RACE reads via MiXCR and lists one record per CDR3 protein. Of fewer than 140,000 distinct CDR3 sequences detected, 12% appear once; the ten largest clones hold around 1.5%. Time point specified: pre-sensitization, week 0. Described treatment: therapeutic diphenylcyclopropenone sensitization with weekly scalp DPC. The material was whole blood, obtained in connection with sensitization to the hapten diphenylcyclopropenone (DPC). The receptors originated from a woman in her forties or fifties with alopecia areata. Some clones in this sample may be carry-over from other donors' samples.

This clonotype was counted a few times. The rearrangement uses TRBV20-1 and TRBJ2-3; D remains ambiguous. CDR1 and CDR2 (germline): DFQATT, SNEGSKA (reference sequence). V was trimmed by 1 base and J by 8 bases, leaving 22 bases between them. The CDR3 covers 16 residues. The CDR3 coding sequence is TGCAGTGCTAGAGTCTCGGAACCTCGATCGTCGGGTACGCAGTATTTT. As protein: CSARVSEPRSSGTQYF.

At least ten counts were recorded for this clonotype. The chain couples TRBV29-1 to TRBJ1-1, with D possibly TRBD1 on 5 matching bases. The CDR3 length is 13 residues. Deletions cut 4 bases from V and 6 bases from J, with 15 bases between. Germline V gives CDR1 SQVTM, CDR2 ANQGSEA. The CDR3 DNA is TGCAGCGTTGCCCCGGGGGTGCACGCTGAAGCTTTCTTT. Translation gives CSVAPGVHAEAFF.

This clonotype has a count of ten or more. The chain carries TRBV19 and TRBJ1-5; D is possibly TRBD1 (5 bases). Germline V gene lookup returns CDR1 LNHDA and CDR2 SQIVND (reference sequence). The CDR3 covers 15 residues. V lost 3 bases, J lost 4 bases, and 13 bases lay in between. CDR3 amino acids: CASSIQKGANQPQHF. CDR3 nucleotides: TGTGCCAGTAGTATTCAGAAAGGGGCTAATCAGCCCCAGCATTTT.

The sample holds many counts of this clonotype. The genes are TRBV18 and TRBJ2-1; 9 bases match TRBD2. Germline trimming cut 4 bases from V and 4 bases from J; bases unmatched to any gene: 2. Per germline, CDR1 KGHSH and CDR2 LQKENI. The CDR3 loop spans 14 amino acids. CDR3: CASSQLAGYNEQFF. The CDR3 coding sequence is TGTGCCAGCTCACAGCTAGCGGGGTACAATGAGCAGTTCTTC. Drawing the rest from reference TRBV18 and TRBJ2-1, the complete variable domain is NAGVMQNPRHLVRRRGQEARLRCSPMKGHSHVYWYRQLPEEGLKFMVYLQKENIIDESGMPKERFSAEFPKEGPSILRIQQVVRGDSAAYFCASSQLAGYNEQFFGPGTRLTVL.

The chain recombines TRBV2 with TRBJ2-7; TRBD2 matches 10 bases. The CDR3 covers 18 residues. After removal of 5 bases from V and 5 bases from J, the junction contained 18 bases not matched to a gene. The germline gives CDR1 SNHLY, CDR2 FYNNEI. Here the CDR3 reads CASSRRGLAGVPQNEQYF. DNA of the CDR3: TGTGCCAGCAGTAGAAGGGGCCTAGCGGGAGTTCCCCAAAACGAGCAGTACTTC.

This clonotype was seen more than once but under ten times. The chain combines TRBV29-1 with TRBJ1-2, with a possible D match to TRBD1 (5 bases). V lost 4 bases and J 6 bases, leaving 21 bases between the germline ends. The CDR3 covers 15 residues. Germline loops: CDR1 SQVTM, CDR2 ANQGSEA. CDR3 sequence reads: CSVVTDSAARDGYTF. DNA of the CDR3: TGCAGCGTTGTAACAGACAGTGCCGCACGGGATGGCTACACCTTC.

This clonotype was seen a few times. The rearrangement uses TRBV7-6 and TRBJ2-2; D is undetermined. V dropped 1 base and J dropped 0 bases, with 3 bases sitting between them. This CDR3 is 14 amino acids long. Looked up from germline, CDR1 is SGHVS and CDR2 is FNYEAQ. The CDR3 region is CASSLVSNTGELFF. CDR3 coding DNA: TGTGCCAGCAGCTTAGTATCGAACACCGGGGAGCTGTTTTTT.

J is TRBJ1-3 and V is TRBV20-1, with 8 bases lining up with TRBD1. V trimming: 3 bases; J trimming: 2 bases; junction bases outside the gene matches: 3. The CDR3 is 14 residues long. CDR1 is DFQATT and CDR2 is SNEGSKA in the germline V gene (reference sequence). The CDR3 is CSASGTGTGNTIYF. The CDR3 bases are TGCAGTGCTAGCGGGACAGGCACTGGAAACACCATATATTTT.

The chain is built from TRBV28 and TRBJ1-6, with D possibly matching TRBD1 (5 bases). From germline, CDR1 is MDHEN and CDR2 SYDVKM. Trimming stripped 7 bases from V and 6 bases from J, with 13 bases between. The CDR3 totals 14 residues. CDR3 residues: CASNTRQPNSPLHF. The CDR3 region has the DNA TGTGCCAGCAATACGAGACAGCCTAATTCACCCCTCCACTTT.

On this clonotype: A clone one base away is much larger, so this may be a read error. This chain connects TRBV5-1 to TRBJ1-1; possible D gene TRBD1, 6 bases. This CDR3 contains 14 residues. Germline V gene sequence: CDR1 SGHRS, CDR2 YFSETQ. In DNA form, the CDR3 reads TGCGCCAGCAGCGGAACTGGACAGCACACTGAAGCTTCCTTT. Translated: CASSGTGQHTEASF.

V usage is TRBV20-1 and J usage is TRBJ1-2; the D is unclear. There are 9 residues in the CDR3. Germline assignment: CDR1 DFQATT and CDR2 SNEGSKA (reference sequence). V lost 7 bases and J lost 3, with 3 bases in between. The CDR3 region is CSEDYGYTF. CDR3 in DNA: TGCAGTGAGGACTATGGCTACACCTTC.

This clonotype was observed many times. The V and J genes are TRBV19 and TRBJ1-5; 10 bases match TRBD1. With 5 bases clipped from V and 5 bases from J, the junction kept 6 bases outside the gene matches. Per the germline V gene, CDR1 is LNHDA and CDR2 is SQIVND (reference sequence). The CDR3 is 15 residues long. The CDR3 DNA is TGTGCCAGTAGTCTCCCCGGGACAGGGGATCAGCCCCAGCATTTT. This encodes CASSLPGTGDQPQHF.

This clonotype was picked up one time. The V call is TRBV5-1, the J call TRBJ1-1, with a weak D call TRBD1 (5 bases). This CDR3 contains 13 residues. Trimming pared 6 bases from V and 2 bases from J, leaving 11 bases between. Germline CDR1 and CDR2: SGHRS and YFSETQ. This chain's CDR3 is CASTGTVNTEAFF. CDR3 nucleotides: TGCGCCAGCACGGGGACCGTTAACACTGAAGCTTTCTTT. Full variable domain (missing parts from reference TRBV5-1 and TRBJ1-1): KAGVTQTPRYLIKTRGQQVTLSCSPISGHRSVSWYQQTPGQGLQFLFEYFSETQRNKGNFPGRFSGRQFSNSRSEMNVSTLELGDSALYLCASTGTVNTEAFFGQGTRLTVV.

This clonotype was observed many times. The chain uses TRBV6-1 and TRBJ1-5; 9 nucleotides match TRBD1. The ends lost 2 bases at V and 4 bases at J; junction bases unmatched: 9. This CDR3 has 17 residues. Germline assignment: CDR1 MNHNS and CDR2 SASEGT. CDR3 sequence: CASSEYPPGQGNQPQHF. In nucleotides, the CDR3 is TGTGCCAGCAGTGAATACCCTCCGGGACAGGGAAATCAGCCCCAGCATTTT.

This clonotype turned up a few times. CDR3 sequence reads: CASSELPGPNYGYTF. DNA for the CDR3: TGTGCCAGCAGTGAATTGCCAGGGCCAAACTATGGCTACACCTTC. The genes are TRBV6-1 and TRBJ1-2, with a tentative D call TRBD1 (5 bases). The CDR3 spans 15 residues. The ends were cut back, 2 bases at V and 2 bases at J, with 12 bases in the middle. The germline V gene has CDR1 MNHNS and CDR2 SASEGT.

This rearrangement joins TRBV4-1 to TRBJ2-7, with 8 bases matching TRBD2. The CDR3 extends over 19 amino acids. Germline lookup yields CDR1 MGHRA and CDR2 YSYEKL. J gave up 0 bases and V 1 base, and 14 bases lay outside the gene matches. The CDR3 nucleotides read TGCGCCAGCAGCCAAGCCCCCACTAGCGGAATAACTAGCTCCTACGAGCAGTACTTC. Its translation: CASSQAPTSGITSSYEQYF.

The chain couples TRBV27 to TRBJ2-7, with unresolved D. The CDR3 loop spans 10 amino acids. The germline gives CDR1 MNHEY, CDR2 SMNVEV (reference sequence). The V gene lost 2 bases and the J gene lost 5 bases, with 1 base spanning the gap. CDR3 sequence: CASSLNEQYF. CDR3 DNA: TGTGCCAGCAGTTTAAACGAGCAGTACTTC.

This clonotype was counted only a few times. The chain links TRBV7-8 to TRBJ1-5; maybe TRBD1 (5 bases). Looked up from germline, CDR1 is SGHVS and CDR2 is FQNEAQ. The CDR3 spans 14 residues. V lost 1 base and J 9 bases, leaving 13 bases between the germline ends. The CDR3 reads CASSLGGTILPQHF. The DNA for the CDR3 is TGTGCCAGCAGCTTAGGGGGGACTATACTGCCCCAGCATTTT. The variable domain in full, completed from reference TRBV7-8 and TRBJ1-5, reads GAGVSQSPRYKVAKRGQDVALRCDPISGHVSLFWYQQALGQGPEFLTYFQNEAQLDKSGLPSDRFFAERPEGSVSTLKIQRTQQEDSAVYLCASSLGGTILPQHFGDGTRLSIL.

The chain uses TRBV20-1 and TRBJ2-5, with TRBD2 as a possible D gene (5 bases). V shed 5 bases and J shed 5 bases, with 15 bases lying between them. CDR1 is DFQATT, CDR2 SNEGSKA, per germline (reference sequence). The CDR3 spans 13 residues. CDR3 sequence reads: CSAPIGTRETQYF. In nucleotides, the CDR3 is TGCAGTGCTCCAATCGGTACTAGGGAGACCCAGTACTTC.

The chain carries TRBV6-5 and TRBJ1-5; D remains unclear. V dropped 0 bases and J dropped 7 bases, with 10 bases sitting between them. The CDR3 spans 14 residues. Germline V CDR1 and CDR2: MNHEY, SVGAGI. CDR3: CASSYSRGTQPQHF. DNA for the CDR3: TGTGCCAGCAGTTACTCGCGAGGCACGCAGCCCCAGCATTTT.

This clonotype was counted between two and nine times. The gene calls are TRBV20-1 and TRBJ1-2; the D gene is possibly TRBD1 (6 bases). Germline values: CDR1 DFQATT, CDR2 SNEGSKA (reference sequence). V was cut by 5 bases and J by 3 bases, with 16 bases left in between. The CDR3 runs to 14 residues. The CDR3 reads CSAREDSSYYGYTF. CDR3 sequence (DNA): TGCAGTGCTCGCGAGGACAGCTCTTACTATGGCTACACCTTC.

The rearrangement links TRBV7-2 to TRBJ2-3, with 8 bases matching TRBD1. Per the germline V gene, CDR1 is SGHTA and CDR2 is FQGNSA. The CDR3 consists of 14 residues. V gave up 5 bases and J gave up 4 bases; unmatched junction bases: 5. The CDR3 nucleotides read TGTGCCAGCAGCCCGACAGGGGCCGCAGATACGCAGTATTTT. Its protein product is CASSPTGAADTQYF.

This chain connects TRBV5-6 to TRBJ2-7; D uncertain. The germline V gene has CDR1 SGHDT and CDR2 YYEEEE. This CDR3 is 14 amino acids long. V was pared by 4 bases and J by 4 bases, with 15 bases between. Here the CDR3 DNA reads TGTGCCAGCAGCGAGACCGTTATCGGGTACGAGCAGTACTTC. Translation: CASSETVIGYEQYF.

This clonotype was found a few times. V is TRBV20-1 and J is TRBJ1-1, with TRBD1 matching 8 bases. Trimming cost V 3 bases and J 5 bases; bases outside gene matches: 5. The CDR3 totals 13 residues. Germline values: CDR1 DFQATT, CDR2 SNEGSKA (reference sequence). DNA for the CDR3: TGCAGTGCTAGGCAGGGGGCAAGAACTGAAGCTTTCTTT. It yields the protein CSARQGARTEAFF.

This clonotype was seen ten or more times. The chain employs TRBV20-1 and TRBJ2-3; D is ambiguous. The CDR3 is made up of 14 amino acids. V was trimmed by 4 bases and J by 0 bases, leaving 11 bases between them. CDR1 and CDR2 from the germline V gene are DFQATT and SNEGSKA (reference sequence). The CDR3 DNA sequence: TGCAGTGCTACACACAGCCTCAGCACAGATACGCAGTATTTT. Protein product: CSATHSLSTDTQYF.

The rearrangement links TRBV7-9 to TRBJ1-2, with D hard to call. CDR1 and CDR2 from the germline V gene are SEHNR and FQNEAQ (reference sequence). CDR3 length: 14 amino acids. Deletions cut 5 bases from V and 4 bases from J, with 14 bases between. CDR3 amino acids: CASSRRAATYGYTF. The CDR3 DNA reads as TGTGCCAGCAGCCGGCGGGCCGCTACCTATGGCTACACCTTC.

This clonotype has a count of ten or more. V is TRBV6-1 and J is TRBJ1-2; 7 bases are shared with TRBD1. Germline CDR1 reads MNHNS; CDR2 reads SASEGT. The trim removed 7 bases at V and 0 bases at J, leaving 14 bases unmatched. The CDR3 length is 17 residues. The CDR3 region is CASTTSGGGPSNYGYTF. The CDR3 coding sequence is TGTGCCAGCACCACCTCAGGGGGAGGCCCCTCTAACTATGGCTACACCTTC.

Concerning this clonotype itself: This may arise from a read error, as a much more abundant clone is one base away. This chain uses TRBV29-1 with TRBJ2-1; 13 bases fit TRBD2. Per germline, CDR1 SQVTM and CDR2 ANQGSEA. The CDR3 is 16 amino acids. DNA of the CDR3: TGCAGCGTTGGGGGACTAGCGGGACCTAACTACGATGAGCAGTTCTTC. It is translated as CSVGGLAGPNYDEQFF.

The genes are TRBV6-5 and TRBJ2-7, with 7 bases fitting TRBD2. The CDR3 has 15 amino acids. V was pared by 0 bases and J by 2 bases, with 4 bases of the junction left unmatched. CDR1 is MNHEY, CDR2 SVGAGI, per germline. DNA of the CDR3: TGTGCCAGCAGTTACTCTGGACTAGGTCCCTACGAGCAGTACTTC. It encodes CASSYSGLGPYEQYF.

This clonotype was seen a few times. The chain combines TRBV18 with TRBJ2-2; D is uncertain. CDR1 and CDR2 from the germline V gene are KGHSH and LQKENI. V was trimmed by 0 bases and J by 2 bases, leaving 10 bases between them. The CDR3 is 16 amino acids. The CDR3 coding sequence is TGTGCCAGCTCACCACCGAAACAGCCAAACACCGGGGAGCTGTTTTTT. Its translation is CASSPPKQPNTGELFF.

This clonotype was seen ten or more times. V is TRBV20-1 and J is TRBJ2-3, with D tentatively TRBD2 (6 bases). Between the trimmed V and J ends, which lost 6 bases and 3 bases, there was a span of 16 bases. This CDR3 has 14 amino acids. Per germline, CDR1 DFQATT and CDR2 SNEGSKA (reference sequence). DNA for the CDR3: TGCAGTGCGACGACTAGGCTGTTGACAGATACGCAGTATTTT. This encodes CSATTRLLTDTQYF.

This clonotype was counted between two and nine times. V and J are TRBV28 and TRBJ2-1; 9 bases match TRBD2. From germline, CDR1 is MDHEN and CDR2 SYDVKM. This CDR3 spans 12 amino acids. V gave up 8 bases and J gave up 8 bases; unmatched junction bases: 4. The CDR3 DNA is TGTGCCAGCTGGACTAGCGTCCATGAGCAGTTCTTC. This encodes CASWTSVHEQFF.